This TCR beta chain appears in the sequencing data of a study of T cells in tumors after PD-1 blockade. Background on the study: Prior checkpoint blockade, systemic immunosuppressant use, or anti-cancer therapy within 4 weeks excluded patients. Daily vismodegib 150 mg continued in a subset of anti-PD-1-treated patients.

With regard to this clone: Its antigen is undetermined.

V lost 4 bases and J 4 bases, leaving 17 bases between the germline ends. CDR3 length: 16 residues. The V gene's germline CDR1 is LNHDA and CDR2 SQIVND (reference sequence). Only in-frame clones appear in the TCRdb table, and some are missing; sequencing was by immunoSEQ multiplex PCR. The table shows approximately 47,000 clones, with roughly 84% occurring only once. Input was roughly 600 ng to 6,004 ng of genomic DNA from tumor or blood. Overall study results and limits: Blood contained about 45% of the tumor's TCR clonotypes.

This receptor was identified in a human donor with advanced basal cell or squamous cell carcinoma (not recorded which). Here the sequenced sample was PBMCs, taken before anti-PD-1 therapy. This chain joins TRBV19 and TRBJ1-5; D is unclear. As DNA, the CDR3 is TGTGCCAGTAGTACTCTGTCGACGGTAAATAATCAGCCCCAGCATTTT. Translating it yields CASSTLSTVNNQPQHF. Full variable domain (remainder filled in from reference TRBV19 and TRBJ1-5): DGGITQSPKYLFRKEGQNVTLSCEQNLNHDAMYWYRQDPGQGLRLIYYSQIVNDFQKGDIAEGYSVSREKKESFPLTVTSAQKNPTAFYLCASSTLSTVNNQPQHFGDGTRLSIL.